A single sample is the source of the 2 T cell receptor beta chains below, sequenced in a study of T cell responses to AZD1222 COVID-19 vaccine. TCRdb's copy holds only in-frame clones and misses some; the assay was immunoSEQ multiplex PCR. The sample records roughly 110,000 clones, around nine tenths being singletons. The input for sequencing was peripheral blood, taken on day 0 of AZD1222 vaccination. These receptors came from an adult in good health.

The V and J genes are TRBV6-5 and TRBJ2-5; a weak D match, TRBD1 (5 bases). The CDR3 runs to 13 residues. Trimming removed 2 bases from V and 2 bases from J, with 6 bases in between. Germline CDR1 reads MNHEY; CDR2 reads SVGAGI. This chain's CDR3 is CASSYTGQETQYF. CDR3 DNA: TGTGCCAGCAGTTACACAGGACAAGAGACCCAGTACTTC.

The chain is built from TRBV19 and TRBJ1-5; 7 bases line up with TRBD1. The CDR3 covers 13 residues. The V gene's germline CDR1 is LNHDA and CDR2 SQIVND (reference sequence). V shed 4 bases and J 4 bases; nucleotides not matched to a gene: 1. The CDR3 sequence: CASSRDSNQPQHF. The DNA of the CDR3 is TGTGCCAGTAGTAGGGACAGTAATCAGCCCCAGCATTTT.